This record concerns one T cell receptor beta chain sequence. What this receptor recognizes is not known. No much larger clonotype is one base removed from it; base qualities were not supplied. These data are taken from a study of early T cells in non-severe SARS-CoV-2 infection (dated by TCRdb to the early 2020s). About the study as a whole: Because TCR sequencing was done on bulk RNA from unsorted whole blood, the alpha and beta chains could not be paired. General findings and caveats noted by the study authors: VDJdb matching was skewed toward anti-spike CD8 responses, so virus-specific expansions were likely underestimated and private and CD4 specificities were missed.

Counted from cysteine to phenylalanine, this CDR3 has 14 amino acids. Only the CDR3 region is kept as DNA, spanning 42 bases read in frame from base 1. The trim is 0 bases for V and 8 bases for J, with a gap of 9 bases between the germline ends. The germline V gene encodes CDR1 SGDLS and CDR2 YYNGEE. Receptor amplification or capture employed 5' RACE. The sample was run on a NextSeq 500. Unique molecular identifiers were attached to individual cDNA molecules in the TCR library protocol so that sequencing error and PCR bias could be corrected. Both TCR alpha and beta chains were sequenced, and tight co-correlation was observed between alpha and beta sequence abundances in each sample. As for how the authors treated the data: V gene, J gene and CDR3 annotation of TCR sequences was performed with Decombinator V4. Expanded TCRs were defined as changing significantly between any two time points under a Poisson model with p below 0.0001. Abundances of TCRs were expressed as counts per million after normalisation to the total number of TCRs sequenced in each sample. MAIT TCRs were defined by TRAV1-2 paired with TRAJ12, TRAJ20 or TRAJ33, and iNKT TCRs by TRAV10 paired with TRAJ18. VDJdb, accessed on 1 November 2021, was searched for TCRs annotated for CMV, EBV and SARS-CoV-2, and TCRs annotated for more than one antigen were excluded. TCRdb cleaned the public reads at Q25 with fastp, built clones with MiXCR and kept in-frame beta chains. Identical CDR3 proteins give one entry, which carries the most common genes and DNA. The V and J calls shown here were made by TCRdb, not taken from the authors' results. The sample yields about 87,000 distinct CDR3 sequences; 14% were counted once. The top ten constitute around 5.8% of the sample.

A case-control design nested within a healthcare worker cohort in London, UK, was used, with weekly nasopharyngeal swab PCR tests and blood sampling performed. Healthcare workers were recruited during the week of the UK lockdown, between 23 and 31 March 2020, and followed weekly for up to 16 weeks. The chain links TRBV9 with TRBJ2-6; a tentative D match to TRBD1 spans 5 bases. The TCR originated in an adult who was a healthcare worker with PCR-confirmed SARS-CoV-2 infection or an uninfected control (not recorded which). Sequencing was performed on whole blood. The CDR3 amino acid sequence is: CASSVEGVPNVLTF. In nucleotide form, the sequence is TGTGCCAGCAGCGTAGAAGGGGTCCCCAACGTCCTGACTTTC.